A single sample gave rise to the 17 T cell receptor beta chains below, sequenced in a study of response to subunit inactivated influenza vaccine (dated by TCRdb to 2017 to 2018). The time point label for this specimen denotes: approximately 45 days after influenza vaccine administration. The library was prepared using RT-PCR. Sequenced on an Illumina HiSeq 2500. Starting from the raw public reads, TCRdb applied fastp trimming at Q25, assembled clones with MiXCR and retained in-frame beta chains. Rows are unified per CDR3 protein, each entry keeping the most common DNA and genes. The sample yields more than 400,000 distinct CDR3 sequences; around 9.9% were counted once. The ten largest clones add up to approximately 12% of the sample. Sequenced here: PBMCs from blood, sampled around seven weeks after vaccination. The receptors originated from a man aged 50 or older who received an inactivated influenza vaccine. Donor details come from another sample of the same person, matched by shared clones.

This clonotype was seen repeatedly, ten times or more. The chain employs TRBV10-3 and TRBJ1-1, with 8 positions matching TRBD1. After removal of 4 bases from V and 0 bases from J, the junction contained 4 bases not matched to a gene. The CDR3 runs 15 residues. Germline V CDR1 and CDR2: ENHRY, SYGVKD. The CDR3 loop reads CAISGQGTMNTEAFF. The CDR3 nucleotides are TGTGCCATCAGTGGACAGGGGACTATGAACACTGAAGCTTTCTTT.

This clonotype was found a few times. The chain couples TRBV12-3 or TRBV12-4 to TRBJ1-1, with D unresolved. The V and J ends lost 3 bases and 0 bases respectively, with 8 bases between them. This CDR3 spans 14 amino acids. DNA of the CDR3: TGTGCCAGCAGTTTTAACTTAATGAACACTGAAGCTTTCTTT. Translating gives CASSFNLMNTEAFF.

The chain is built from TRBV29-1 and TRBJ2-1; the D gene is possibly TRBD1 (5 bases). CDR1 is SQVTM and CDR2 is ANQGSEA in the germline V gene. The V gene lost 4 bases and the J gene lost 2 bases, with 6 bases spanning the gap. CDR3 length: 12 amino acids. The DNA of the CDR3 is TGCAGCGTTGGCAGGGCCTACAATGAGCAGTTCTTC. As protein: CSVGRAYNEQFF.

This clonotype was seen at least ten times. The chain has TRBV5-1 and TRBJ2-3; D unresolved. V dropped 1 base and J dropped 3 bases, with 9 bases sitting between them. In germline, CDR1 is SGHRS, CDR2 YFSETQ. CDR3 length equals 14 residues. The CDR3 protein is CASSLPDRTDTQYF. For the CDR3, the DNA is TGCGCCAGCAGCTTGCCTGATCGAACAGATACGCAGTATTTT.

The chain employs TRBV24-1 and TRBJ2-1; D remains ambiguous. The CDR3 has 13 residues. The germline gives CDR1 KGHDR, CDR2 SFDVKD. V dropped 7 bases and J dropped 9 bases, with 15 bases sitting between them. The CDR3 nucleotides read TGTGCCACCAGAGGGATAGGGCGTTTTGAGCAGTTCTTC. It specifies CATRGIGRFEQFF.

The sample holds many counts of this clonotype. CDR3 loop: CASRGGRLNTEAFF. DNA of the CDR3: TGTGCCAGCAGAGGAGGCAGACTGAACACTGAAGCTTTCTTT. This chain connects TRBV7-9 to TRBJ1-1; no clear D gene. Between the trimmed V and J ends, which lost 6 bases and 0 bases, there was a span of 11 bases. Germline CDR1 and CDR2: SEHNR and FQNEAQ (reference sequence). CDR3 length: 14 amino acids.

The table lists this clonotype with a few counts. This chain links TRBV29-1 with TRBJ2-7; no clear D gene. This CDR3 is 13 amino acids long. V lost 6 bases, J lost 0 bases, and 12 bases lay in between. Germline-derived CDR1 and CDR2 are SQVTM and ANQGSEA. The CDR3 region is CSVRGRLSYEQYF. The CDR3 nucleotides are TGCAGCGTCCGTGGACGGCTCTCCTACGAGCAGTACTTC.

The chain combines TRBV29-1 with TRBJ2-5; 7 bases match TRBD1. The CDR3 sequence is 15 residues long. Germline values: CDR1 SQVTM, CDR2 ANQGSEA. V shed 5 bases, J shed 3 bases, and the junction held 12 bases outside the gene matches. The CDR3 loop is CSVFPEDRIEETQYF. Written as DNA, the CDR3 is TGCAGCGTTTTCCCCGAGGACAGGATAGAAGAGACCCAGTACTTC.

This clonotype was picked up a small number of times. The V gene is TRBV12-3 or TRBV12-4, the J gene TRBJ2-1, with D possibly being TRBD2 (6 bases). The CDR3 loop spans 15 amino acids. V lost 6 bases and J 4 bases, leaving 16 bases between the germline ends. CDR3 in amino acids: CASSTGTRYYNEQFF. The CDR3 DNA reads TGTGCCAGCAGCACCGGGACTCGCTATTACAATGAGCAGTTCTTC.

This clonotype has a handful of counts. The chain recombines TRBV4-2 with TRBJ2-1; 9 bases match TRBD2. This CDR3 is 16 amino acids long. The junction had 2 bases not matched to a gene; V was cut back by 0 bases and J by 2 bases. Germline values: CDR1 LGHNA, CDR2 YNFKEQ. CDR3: CASSQEASGAYNEQFF. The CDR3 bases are TGTGCCAGCAGCCAAGAGGCTAGCGGGGCCTACAATGAGCAGTTCTTC.

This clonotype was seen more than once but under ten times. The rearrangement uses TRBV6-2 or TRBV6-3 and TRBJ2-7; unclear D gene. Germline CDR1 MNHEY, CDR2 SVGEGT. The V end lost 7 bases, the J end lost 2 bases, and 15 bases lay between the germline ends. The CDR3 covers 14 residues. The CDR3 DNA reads TGTGCCAGCACCCGGGCCTTGGGCCCCTACGAGCAGTACTTC. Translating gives CASTRALGPYEQYF.

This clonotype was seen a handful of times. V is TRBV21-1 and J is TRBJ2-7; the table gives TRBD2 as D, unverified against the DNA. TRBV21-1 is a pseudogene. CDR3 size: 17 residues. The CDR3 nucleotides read TGTGCCAGCAGCAAAGACAGCCAGCCCATCCCGCTTTACGAGCAGTACTTC. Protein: CASSKDSQPIPLYEQYF.

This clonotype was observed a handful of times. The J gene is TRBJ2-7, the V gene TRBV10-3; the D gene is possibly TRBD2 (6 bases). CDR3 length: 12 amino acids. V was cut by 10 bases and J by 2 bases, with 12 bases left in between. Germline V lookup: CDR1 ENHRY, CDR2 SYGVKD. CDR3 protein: CATGTAPYEQYF. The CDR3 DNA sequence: TGTGCCACCGGGACTGCCCCCTACGAGCAGTACTTC.

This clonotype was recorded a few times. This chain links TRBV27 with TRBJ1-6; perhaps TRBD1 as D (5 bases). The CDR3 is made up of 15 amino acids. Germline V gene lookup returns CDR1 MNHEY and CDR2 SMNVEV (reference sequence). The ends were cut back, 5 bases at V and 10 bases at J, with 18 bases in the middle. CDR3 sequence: CASSLRVRRGSPLHF. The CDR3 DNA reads TGTGCCAGCAGTCTAAGGGTTCGAAGGGGATCACCCCTCCACTTT.

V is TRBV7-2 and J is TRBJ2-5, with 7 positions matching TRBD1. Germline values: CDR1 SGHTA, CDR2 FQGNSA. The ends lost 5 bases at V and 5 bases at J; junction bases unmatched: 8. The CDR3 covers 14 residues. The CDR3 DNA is TGTGCCAGCAGCACAGGGGTGAGGAAGGAGACCCAGTACTTC. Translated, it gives CASSTGVRKETQYF.

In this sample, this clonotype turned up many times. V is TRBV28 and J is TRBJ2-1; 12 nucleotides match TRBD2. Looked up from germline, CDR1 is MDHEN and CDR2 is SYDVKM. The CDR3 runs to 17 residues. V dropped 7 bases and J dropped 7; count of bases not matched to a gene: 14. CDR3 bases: TGTGCCAGCATCCCTTGGGCTAGCGGGAGGGCTGGGAATGAGCAGTTCTTC. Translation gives CASIPWASGRAGNEQFF.

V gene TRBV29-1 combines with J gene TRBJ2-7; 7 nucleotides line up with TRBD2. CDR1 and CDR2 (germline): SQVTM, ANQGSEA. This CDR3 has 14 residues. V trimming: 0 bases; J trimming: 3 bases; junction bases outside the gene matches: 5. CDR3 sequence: CSVEEDGGYYEQYF. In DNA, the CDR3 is TGCAGCGTTGAAGAAGACGGGGGGTACTACGAGCAGTACTTC.